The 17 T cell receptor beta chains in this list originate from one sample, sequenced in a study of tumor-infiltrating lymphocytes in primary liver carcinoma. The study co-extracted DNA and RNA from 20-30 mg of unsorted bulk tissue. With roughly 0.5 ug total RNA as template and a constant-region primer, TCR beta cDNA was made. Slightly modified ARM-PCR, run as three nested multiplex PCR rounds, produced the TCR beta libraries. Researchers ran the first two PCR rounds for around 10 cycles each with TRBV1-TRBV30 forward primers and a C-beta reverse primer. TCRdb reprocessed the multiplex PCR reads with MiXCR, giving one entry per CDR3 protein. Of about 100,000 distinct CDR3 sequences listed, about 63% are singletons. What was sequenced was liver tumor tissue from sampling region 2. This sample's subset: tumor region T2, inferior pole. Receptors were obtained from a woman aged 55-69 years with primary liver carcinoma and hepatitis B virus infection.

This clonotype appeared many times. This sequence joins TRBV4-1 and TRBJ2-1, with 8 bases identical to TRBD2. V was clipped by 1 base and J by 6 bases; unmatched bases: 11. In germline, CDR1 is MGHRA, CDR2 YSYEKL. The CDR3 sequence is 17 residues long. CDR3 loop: CASSQATYGRAANEQFF. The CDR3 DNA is TGCGCCAGCAGCCAAGCGACCTACGGGAGGGCTGCCAATGAGCAGTTCTTC.

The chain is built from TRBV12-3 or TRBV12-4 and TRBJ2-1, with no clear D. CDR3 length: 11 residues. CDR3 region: CVTSATHEQFF. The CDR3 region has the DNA TGTGTCACCAGTGCGACCCATGAGCAGTTCTTC.

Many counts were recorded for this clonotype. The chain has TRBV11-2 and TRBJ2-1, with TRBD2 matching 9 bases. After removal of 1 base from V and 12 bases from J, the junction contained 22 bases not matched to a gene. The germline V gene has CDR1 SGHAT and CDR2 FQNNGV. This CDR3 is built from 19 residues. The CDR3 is CASSLAGAGGRRWSVGQFF. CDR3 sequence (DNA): TGTGCCAGCAGCTTAGCCGGAGCGGGAGGCCGGCGGTGGTCGGTCGGGCAGTTCTTC.

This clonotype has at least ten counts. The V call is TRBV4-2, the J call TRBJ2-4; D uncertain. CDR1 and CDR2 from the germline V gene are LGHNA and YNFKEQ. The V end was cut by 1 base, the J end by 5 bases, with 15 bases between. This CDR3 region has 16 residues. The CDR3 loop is CASSQGQQVAQNIQYF. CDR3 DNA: TGTGCCAGCAGCCAAGGGCAGCAGGTTGCCCAAAACATTCAGTACTTC.

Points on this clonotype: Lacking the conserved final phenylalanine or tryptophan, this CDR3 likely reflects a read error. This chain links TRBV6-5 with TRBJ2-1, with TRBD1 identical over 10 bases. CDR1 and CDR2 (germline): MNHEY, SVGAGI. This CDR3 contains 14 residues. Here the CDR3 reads CASRGQGSYNEQFL. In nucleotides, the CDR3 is TGTGCTAGCAGGGGACAGGGGAGCTACAATGAGCAGTTCCTC.

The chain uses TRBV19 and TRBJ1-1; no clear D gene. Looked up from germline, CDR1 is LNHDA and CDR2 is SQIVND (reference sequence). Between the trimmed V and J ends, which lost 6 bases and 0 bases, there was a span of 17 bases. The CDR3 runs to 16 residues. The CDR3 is CASSMDSRSMNTEAFF. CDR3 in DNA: TGTGCCAGTAGCATGGATTCCCGGTCCATGAACACTGAAGCTTTCTTT.

Here the CDR3 reads CASSTTGSLTYEQYF. DNA of the CDR3: TGTGCCAGCAGTACCACAGGTTCCCTGACCTACGAGCAGTACTTC. The V and J genes are TRBV28 and TRBJ2-7; weak D call: TRBD1 (5 bases). Trimming stripped 5 bases from V and 2 bases from J, with 16 bases between. The CDR3 spans 15 residues. Germline V gene sequence: CDR1 MDHEN, CDR2 SYDVKM.

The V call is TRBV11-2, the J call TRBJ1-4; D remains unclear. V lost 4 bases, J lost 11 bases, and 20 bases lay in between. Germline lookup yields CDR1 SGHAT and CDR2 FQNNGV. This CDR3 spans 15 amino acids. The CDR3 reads CASSYHGLGGEKLFF. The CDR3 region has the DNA TGTGCCAGCAGCTACCATGGTTTGGGTGGGGAGAAACTGTTTTTT.

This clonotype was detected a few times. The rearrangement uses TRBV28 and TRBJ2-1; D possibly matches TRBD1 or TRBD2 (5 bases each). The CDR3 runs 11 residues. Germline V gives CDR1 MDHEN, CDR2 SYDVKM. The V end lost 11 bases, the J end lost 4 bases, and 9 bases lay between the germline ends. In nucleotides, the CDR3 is TGTGCCGCTGGGGGATACAATGAGCAGTTCTTC. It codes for CAAGGYNEQFF.

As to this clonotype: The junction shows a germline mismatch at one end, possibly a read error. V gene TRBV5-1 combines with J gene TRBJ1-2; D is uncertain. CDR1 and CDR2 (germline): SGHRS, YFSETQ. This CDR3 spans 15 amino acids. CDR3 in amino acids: CAGSLEGGINYGYTF. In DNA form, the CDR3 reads TGCGCCGGCAGCCTCGAGGGAGGGATTAACTATGGCTACACCTTC. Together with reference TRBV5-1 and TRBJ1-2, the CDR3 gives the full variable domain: KAGVTQTPRYLIKTRGQQVTLSCSPISGHRSVSWYQQTPGQGLQFLFEYFSETQRNKGNFPGRFSGRQFSNSRSEMNVSTLELGDSALYLCAGSLEGGINYGYTFGSGTRLTVV.

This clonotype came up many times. The CDR3 sequence is CASSLLFHGTGEKTQYF. CDR3 nucleotides: TGCGCCAGCAGCTTGTTATTCCACGGGACAGGGGAGAAGACCCAGTACTTC. The chain employs TRBV5-1 and TRBJ2-5; TRBD1 agrees at 10 bases. CDR3 length: 17 amino acids. Germline V gives CDR1 SGHRS, CDR2 YFSETQ. Trimming took 1 base from V and 6 from J; bases not matched to a gene: 12.

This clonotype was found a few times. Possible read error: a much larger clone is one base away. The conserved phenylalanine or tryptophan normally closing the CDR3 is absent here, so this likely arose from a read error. The CDR3, as DNA: TGTGCCAGCAGTTCTCAGAGGGGACACATAAACCCTGGGGACTACGAGCAGTACTAC. This encodes CASSSQRGHINPGDYEQYY. The V gene is TRBV28, the J gene TRBJ2-7; possibly TRBD1 for D (6 bases). The germline gives CDR1 MDHEN, CDR2 SYDVKM. The V and J ends lost 4 bases and 3 bases respectively, with 28 bases between them. The CDR3 length is 19 residues.

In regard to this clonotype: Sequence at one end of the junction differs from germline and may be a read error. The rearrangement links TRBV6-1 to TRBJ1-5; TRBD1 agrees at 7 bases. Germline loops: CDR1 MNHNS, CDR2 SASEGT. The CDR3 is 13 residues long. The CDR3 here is CAWGQHSSQPQHF. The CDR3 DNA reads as TGTGCCTGGGGACAGCATAGCAGTCAGCCCCAGCATTTT.

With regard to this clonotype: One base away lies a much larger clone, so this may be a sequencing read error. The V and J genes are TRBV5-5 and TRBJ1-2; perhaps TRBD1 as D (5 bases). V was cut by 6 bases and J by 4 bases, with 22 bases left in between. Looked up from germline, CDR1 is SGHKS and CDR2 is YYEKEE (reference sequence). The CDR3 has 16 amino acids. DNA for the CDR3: TGTGCCAGCACCCCCCAAGCGGCAGGGAAGGGCTATGGCTACACCTTC. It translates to CASTPQAAGKGYGYTF. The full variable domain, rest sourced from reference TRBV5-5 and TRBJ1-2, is DAGVTQSPTHLIKTRGQQVTLRCSPISGHKSVSWYQQVLGQGPQFIFQYYEKEERGRGNFPDRFSARQFPNYSSELNVNALLLGDSALYLCASTPQAAGKGYGYTFGSGTRLTVV.

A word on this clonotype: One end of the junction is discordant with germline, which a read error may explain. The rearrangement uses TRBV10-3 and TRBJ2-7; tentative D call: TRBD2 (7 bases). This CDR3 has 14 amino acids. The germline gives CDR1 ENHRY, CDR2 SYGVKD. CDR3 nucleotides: TGTACCATCACATCGAGGACTAGGGACAACGAGCAGTACTTC. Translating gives CTITSRTRDNEQYF.

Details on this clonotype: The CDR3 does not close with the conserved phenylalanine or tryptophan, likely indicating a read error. The CDR3 sequence: CASSQDSTGTGKQPQHL. The CDR3 bases are TGTGCCAGCAGCCAAGACTCGACCGGGACAGGAAAACAGCCCCAGCATCTT. V gene TRBV4-2 combines with J gene TRBJ1-5, with 8 bases fitting TRBD1. CDR3 length: 17 residues. The V and J ends lost 0 bases and 7 bases, in that order; junction bases with no gene match: 11. CDR1 and CDR2 (germline): LGHNA, YNFKEQ.

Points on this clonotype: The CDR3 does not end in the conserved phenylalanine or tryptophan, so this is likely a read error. CDR3 nucleotides: TGCTCCAGCAGCTTGATGTGGCCGGGCGAGCAGTACATC. Translated: CSSSLMWPGEQYI. The chain employs TRBV5-1 and TRBJ2-7, with D uncertain. CDR1 SGHRS and CDR2 YFSETQ come from the germline V gene. CDR3 length: 13 amino acids.